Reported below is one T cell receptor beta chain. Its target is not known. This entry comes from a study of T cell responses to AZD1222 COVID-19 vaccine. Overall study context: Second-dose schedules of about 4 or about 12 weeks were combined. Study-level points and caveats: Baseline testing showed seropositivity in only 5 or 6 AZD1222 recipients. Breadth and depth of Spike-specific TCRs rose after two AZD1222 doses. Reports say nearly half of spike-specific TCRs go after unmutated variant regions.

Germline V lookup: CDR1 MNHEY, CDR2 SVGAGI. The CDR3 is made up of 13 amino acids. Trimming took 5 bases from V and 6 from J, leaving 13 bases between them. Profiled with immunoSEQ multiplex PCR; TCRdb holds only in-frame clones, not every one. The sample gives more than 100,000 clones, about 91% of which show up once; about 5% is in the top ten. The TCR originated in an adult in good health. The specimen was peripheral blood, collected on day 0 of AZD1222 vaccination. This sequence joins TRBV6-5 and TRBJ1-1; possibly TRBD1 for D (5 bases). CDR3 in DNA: TGTGCCAGCAGTCGGGACTTTAACGCTGAAGCTTTCTTT. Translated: CASSRDFNAEAFF.